This T cell receptor beta chain derives from a study of blood T cell repertoires in COVID-19. In the study overall: Researchers got acute and convalescent COVID-19 samples from the United States, Italy and Spain. Sample material is recorded as cDNA or gDNA derived from T cells, B-cell-depleted T cells, or PBMCs.

This table comes from immunoSEQ multiplex PCR, and its TCRdb copy is limited to in-frame clones, with some not included. The table lists some 250,000 clones, about nine tenths of them singletons. Recruits, aged roughly 18 to 100 years, lived in about two dozen US areas. Participant-reported clinical history was the basis for cohort assignment. The receptor was isolated from a woman aged 40 to 55 with acute COVID-19. Sequences were obtained from PBMCs or T cells enriched from blood (not recorded which).

The CDR3 loop reads CASSPWEGGTQPQHF. The CDR3 DNA is TGTGCCAGTAGTCCTTGGGAGGGGGGCACTCAGCCCCAGCATTTT. V usage is TRBV19 and J usage is TRBJ1-5; tentative D call: TRBD1 (6 bases). Germline CDR1 reads LNHDA; CDR2 reads SQIVND (reference sequence). This CDR3 contains 15 residues. V dropped 5 bases and J dropped 6 bases, with 17 bases sitting between them.